Shown below are 17 T cell receptor beta chains from a single sample sequenced in a study of cytomegalovirus exposure and HLA in healthy donors. The PCR was carried out with 60 Vbeta primers and 13 Jbeta primers. Clones were read by immunoSEQ multiplex PCR, and TCRdb kept only the in-frame ones, dropping some. The profile shows roughly 62,000 clones, around three quarters of them singletons. The sequenced material came from PBMCs. The receptors originated from a woman in her thirties or forties in good health and CMV-seropositive.

The CDR3 sequence: CASSRVWYRGRFTDTQYF. The CDR3 bases are TGTGCCAGCAGCCGGGTGTGGTACAGGGGGCGCTTCACAGATACGCAGTATTTT. This chain links TRBV28 with TRBJ2-3; 9 bases fit TRBD1. This CDR3 has 18 amino acids. Per the germline V gene, CDR1 is MDHEN and CDR2 is SYDVKM. The junction had 15 bases not matched to a gene; V was cut back by 6 bases and J by 2 bases.

Written as DNA, the CDR3 is TGTGCCAGCAGCCGACGGGGGGCAGATACGCAGTATTTT. Translating gives CASSRRGADTQYF. V usage is TRBV4-2 and J usage is TRBJ2-3, with 7 nucleotides matching TRBD2. Germline CDR1 LGHNA, CDR2 YNFKEQ. V dropped 4 bases and J dropped 4; count of bases not matched to a gene: 2. This CDR3 spans 13 amino acids.

The gene calls are TRBV5-4 and TRBJ2-5; 10 bases map to TRBD1. In germline, CDR1 is SGHNT, CDR2 YYREEE (reference sequence). With V trimmed by 4 bases and J by 5 bases, 11 bases remained unmatched. The CDR3 is 16 residues long. The CDR3 protein is CASSKRTGGDTETQYF. CDR3 coding DNA: TGTGCCAGCAGCAAAAGGACAGGGGGGGATACGGAGACCCAGTACTTC.

This chain uses TRBV30 with TRBJ1-1; D is perhaps TRBD1 (5 bases). The CDR3 contains 14 residues. Trimming removed 4 bases at V and 8 bases at J, with 20 bases between. Germline V gene data show CDR1 as GTSNPN and CDR2 as SVGIG (reference sequence). The CDR3 bases are TGTGCCTGGAAGGACAAATACATCACTGCGGAAGCTTTCTTT. Its translation is CAWKDKYITAEAFF.

The V and J genes are TRBV5-1 and TRBJ1-5, with D possibly TRBD1 on 5 matching bases. Germline CDR1 reads SGHRS; CDR2 reads YFSETQ. The CDR3 extends over 15 amino acids. Trimming took 4 bases from V and 0 from J, leaving 11 bases between them. In DNA form, the CDR3 reads TGCGCCAGCAGCGAGACAGACTCTAGCAATCAGCCCCAGCATTTT. Encoded protein: CASSETDSSNQPQHF.

In its sample, this clone was seen a few times. The chain carries TRBV5-1 and TRBJ2-7; a possible D gene is TRBD2 (5 bases). The V gene lost 5 bases and the J gene lost 3 bases, with 15 bases spanning the gap. Germline-derived CDR1 and CDR2 are SGHRS and YFSETQ. This CDR3 has 14 amino acids. The CDR3 DNA reads TGCGCCAGCAGGAGTCTGAGCGGTGACTACGAGCAGTACTTC. It translates to CASRSLSGDYEQYF.

V is TRBV5-8 and J is TRBJ1-1, with 9 bases fitting TRBD1. J lost 6 bases, V lost 5 bases, and 11 bases had no gene match. The CDR3 extends over 15 amino acids. Per the germline V gene, CDR1 is SGHTS and CDR2 is YDEGEE. CDR3: CASRTGQGIFSEAFF. DNA of the CDR3: TGTGCCAGCAGAACGGGACAGGGTATTTTTTCTGAAGCTTTCTTT.

CDR3 bases: TGTGCCAGCCGGCGATCCCGACAGTCGAACACTGAAGCTTTCTTT. Translating gives CASRRSRQSNTEAFF. The chain has TRBV6-5 and TRBJ1-1; D may be TRBD1 (5 bases). This CDR3 is built from 15 residues. The ends were cut back, 8 bases at V and 1 base at J, with 17 bases in the middle. Germline CDR1 MNHEY, CDR2 SVGAGI.

This clone was counted a few times. The V gene is TRBV19, the J gene TRBJ1-1, with TRBD1 matching 7 bases. The CDR3 totals 14 residues. Per germline, CDR1 LNHDA and CDR2 SQIVND (reference sequence). After removal of 7 bases from V and 0 bases from J, the junction contained 5 bases not matched to a gene. The CDR3 spells CASTRQGVNTEAFF. The CDR3 region has the DNA TGTGCCAGTACCCGACAGGGAGTGAACACTGAAGCTTTCTTT.

This clone was observed a single time. V is TRBV19 and J is TRBJ1-5, with 12 bases identical to TRBD1. V lost 4 bases, J lost 0 bases, and 7 bases stayed unmatched. Germline V lookup: CDR1 LNHDA, CDR2 SQIVND (reference sequence). This CDR3 has 18 residues. The CDR3 DNA is TGTGCCAGTAGTAGGGGGACAGGGGGCCGGAGTAGCAATCAGCCCCAGCATTTT. Its protein is CASSRGTGGRSSNQPQHF.

The rearrangement joins TRBV9 to TRBJ2-3; tentatively, D is TRBD2 (5 bases). The CDR3 length is 14 residues. CDR1 is SGDLS and CDR2 is YYNGEE in the germline V gene. The V end lost 4 bases, the J end lost 2 bases, and 11 bases lay between the germline ends. In DNA, the CDR3 is TGTGCCAGCAGCTCCGGGATAGTCACAGATACGCAGTATTTT. It codes for CASSSGIVTDTQYF.

The gene calls are TRBV18 and TRBJ2-7, with D hard to call. The CDR3 contains 13 residues. CDR1 is KGHSH, CDR2 LQKENI, per germline. V lost 5 bases and J lost 2, with 10 bases in between. CDR3 in amino acids: CASSFGGPYEQYF. As DNA, the CDR3 is TGTGCCAGCTCATTCGGCGGCCCCTACGAGCAGTACTTC.

This chain links TRBV2 with TRBJ2-1, with 7 bases lining up with TRBD1. CDR1 is SNHLY, CDR2 FYNNEI, per germline. J lost 6 bases, V lost 5 bases, and 4 bases had no gene match. The CDR3 sequence is 13 residues long. The chain's CDR3 is CASSWDSRNEQFF. Written as DNA, the CDR3 is TGTGCCAGCAGTTGGGACAGCCGCAATGAGCAGTTCTTC.

The V call is TRBV6-1, the J call TRBJ1-3; D is undetermined. This CDR3 is 14 amino acids long. V shed 3 bases and J shed 0 bases, with 6 bases lying between them. Germline lookup yields CDR1 MNHNS and CDR2 SASEGT. This chain's CDR3 is CASSDLSSGNTIYF. The CDR3, as DNA: TGTGCCAGCAGTGACCTCAGCTCTGGAAACACCATATATTTT.

The chain is built from TRBV4-1 and TRBJ2-7, with D perhaps TRBD2 (5 bases). Per germline, CDR1 MGHRA and CDR2 YSYEKL. V was clipped by 6 bases and J by 2 bases, with 14 bases between them. This CDR3 region has 14 residues. The CDR3 nucleotides read TGCGCCAGCAGACCTATTGCGGGTCCCTACGAGCAGTACTTC. Residues: CASRPIAGPYEQYF.

The chain employs TRBV6-1 and TRBJ2-3, with 12 positions matching TRBD2. Germline values: CDR1 MNHNS, CDR2 SASEGT. V lost 4 bases, J lost 2 bases, and 4 bases stayed unmatched. The CDR3 loop spans 16 amino acids. The DNA for the CDR3 is TGTGCCAGCAGTGCAACTAGCGGGGGGTCCACAGATACGCAGTATTTT. Protein product: CASSATSGGSTDTQYF.

The chain employs TRBV30 and TRBJ2-1, with 10 bases identical to TRBD2. This CDR3 has 17 residues. CDR1 is GTSNPN, CDR2 SVGIG, per germline (reference sequence). The trim removed 2 bases at V and 3 bases at J, leaving 10 bases unmatched. The CDR3 spells CAWSNIAGGPSYNEQFF. The DNA of the CDR3 is TGTGCCTGGAGTAATATAGCGGGGGGTCCCAGCTACAATGAGCAGTTCTTC.